Below, one T cell receptor beta chain is given with its context. No antigen is known for it. The entry originates in a study of yellow fever vaccine responses in identical twins. Study-wide results and limits: In identical twins, vaccine T cell responses appeared partly shared and partly individual.

TCRdb ran MiXCR on the RT-PCR reads and lists one entry per CDR3 protein. The sample comprises roughly 23,000 distinct CDR3 sequences, over 70% of which are singletons, and 4.5% to 5.5% rests with the top ten. V lost 8 bases, J lost 15 bases, and 10 bases stayed unmatched. Germline CDR1 SEHNR, CDR2 FQNEAQ (reference sequence). The CDR3 has 11 residues. This TCR was recovered from a woman between 18 and 29 years old who received the yellow fever vaccine. This sample comprised T cells from blood (PBMCs), unsorted or a sorted subset (not recorded which), obtained before or after yellow fever vaccination (not recorded which). The chain carries TRBV7-9 and TRBJ2-1; 7 nucleotides match TRBD1. The CDR3 sequence: CASGVGTVLFF. CDR3 nucleotide sequence: TGTGCCAGCGGCGTTGGGACAGTGTTGTTCTTC.